One T cell receptor beta chain is described in this entry. The data derive from a study of identifying expanded T cells in peripheral blood. The germline CDR1 and CDR2 sequences are MDHEN and SYDVKM. J gave up 6 bases and V 4 bases, and 6 bases lay outside the gene matches. The CDR3 runs 14 residues. The repertoire was sequenced with immunoSEQ multiplex PCR; TCRdb's copy has only in-frame clones and lacks some. This sample has about 130,000 clones, with around 88% found just once. This receptor was taken from a person aged 18 to 75 in good health. The chain employs TRBV28 and TRBJ1-1, with 9 positions matching TRBD1. The sample consisted of blood. The CDR3 DNA is TGTGCCAGCAGTTCCCGGACAGGGGCAGCTGAAGCTTTCTTT. Translation gives CASSSRTGAAEAFF. Complete variable domain (other parts from reference TRBV28 and TRBJ1-1): DVKVTQSSRYLVKRTGEKVFLECVQDMDHENMFWYRQDPGLGLRLIYFSYDVKMKEKGDIPEGYSVSREKKERFSLILESASTNQTSMYLCASSSRTGAAEAFFGQGTRLTVV.